Shown below are 30 T cell receptor beta chains from a single sample sequenced in a study of blood T cell repertoires in COVID-19. The method was immunoSEQ multiplex PCR; TCRdb's version includes in-frame clones alone and lacks a portion of them. The table records some 270,000 clones, about 89% of them present only once. The material sequenced was PBMCs or T cells enriched from blood (not recorded which). The receptors were sampled from a woman aged 35 to 49 who had recovered from COVID-19.

A few counts support this clone. The chain recombines TRBV5-4 with TRBJ2-7; no reliable D call. Deletions cut 9 bases from V and 4 bases from J, with 20 bases between. The germline gives CDR1 SGHNT, CDR2 YYREEE (reference sequence). This CDR3 is built from 14 residues. The CDR3 reads CANAASPMAYEQYF. As DNA, the CDR3 is TGTGCCAACGCGGCCAGCCCTATGGCATACGAGCAGTACTTC. Filled out from reference TRBV5-4 and TRBJ2-7, the complete variable domain reads ETGVTQSPTHLIKTRGQQVTLRCSSQSGHNTVSWYQQALGQGPQFIFQYYREEENGRGNFPPRFSGLQFPNYSSELNVNALELDDSALYLCANAASPMAYEQYFGPGTRLTVT.

This sequence joins TRBV4-2 and TRBJ1-5; D might be TRBD1 (6 bases). V was clipped by 1 base and J by 5 bases, with 12 bases between them. This CDR3 is 15 amino acids long. Germline loops: CDR1 LGHNA, CDR2 YNFKEQ. CDR3 region: CASSQGKQGDQPQHF. CDR3 DNA sequence: TGTGCCAGCAGCCAAGGGAAACAGGGAGATCAGCCCCAGCATTTT.

This sequence joins TRBV2 and TRBJ2-1; the D gene is possibly TRBD2 (6 bases). Deletions cut 6 bases from V and 0 bases from J, with 12 bases between. The CDR3 is 15 residues long. Germline values: CDR1 SNHLY, CDR2 FYNNEI. The CDR3 bases are TGTGCCAGCAGCGGGAGTCCCAGCTCCTACAATGAGCAGTTCTTC. This translates into CASSGSPSSYNEQFF.

This clone was seen just once. A read error may account for a junction end that differs from germline. The CDR3 sequence: CASSPAAGVSEQYF. CDR3 coding DNA: TGTGCTAGCAGCCCAGCGGCAGGGGTTAGCGAGCAGTACTTC. The genes are TRBV7-7 and TRBJ2-7; maybe TRBD1 (6 bases). Germline V CDR1 and CDR2: SSHAT, FNYEAQ (reference sequence). The CDR3 contains 14 residues. Full variable domain (rest looked up from reference TRBV7-7 and TRBJ2-7): GAGVSQSPRYKVTKRGQDVTLRCDPISSHATLYWYQQALGQGPEFLTYFNYEAQPDKSGLPSDRFSAERPEGSISTLTIQRTEQRDSAMYRCASSPAAGVSEQYFGPGTRLTVT.

V and J are TRBV5-6 and TRBJ1-5, with 9 bases lining up with TRBD1. The germline CDR1 and CDR2 sequences are SGHDT and YYEEEE. Germline trimming cut 5 bases from V and 4 bases from J; bases unmatched to any gene: 7. The CDR3 spans 15 residues. Written as DNA, the CDR3 is TGTGCCAGCAGTTCGACAGGGGGACTGAATCAGCCCCAGCATTTT. This gives the protein CASSSTGGLNQPQHF.

This chain uses TRBV6-1 with TRBJ2-3; TRBD2 matches 11 bases. CDR1 MNHNS and CDR2 SASEGT come from the germline V gene. Trimming cost V 4 bases and J 0 bases; bases outside gene matches: 6. The CDR3 runs 17 residues. The CDR3 sequence: CASSATTSGISTDTQYF. The CDR3 DNA is TGTGCCAGCAGTGCCACGACTAGCGGGATAAGCACAGATACGCAGTATTTT.

This chain links TRBV5-8 with TRBJ1-5, with TRBD1 matching 9 bases. Germline loops: CDR1 SGHTS, CDR2 YDEGEE. The CDR3 has 18 amino acids. V gave up 1 base and J gave up 1 base; unmatched junction bases: 9. The CDR3 DNA is TGTGCCAGCAGCTTGACCTTGGTCGGGACAGGGAGCAATCAGCCCCAGCATTTT. Its translation is CASSLTLVGTGSNQPQHF. Complete variable domain (other parts from reference TRBV5-8 and TRBJ1-5): EAGVTQSPTHLIKTRGQQATLRCSPISGHTSVYWYQQALGLGLQFLLWYDEGEERNRGNFPPRFSGRQFPNYSSELNVNALELEDSALYLCASSLTLVGTGSNQPQHFGDGTRLSIL.

V is TRBV7-9 and J is TRBJ1-1, with 7 bases identical to TRBD1. The CDR3 is 15 amino acids. Losses at the gene ends were 3 bases for V and 3 bases for J; bases not matched to a gene: 7. Germline V gives CDR1 SEHNR, CDR2 FQNEAQ (reference sequence). CDR3 DNA: TGTGCCAGCAGCTTCCGATATACAGGGGACACTGAAGCTTTCTTT. As protein: CASSFRYTGDTEAFF.

The J gene is TRBJ1-2, the V gene TRBV6-5; TRBD1 matches 8 bases. After removal of 4 bases from V and 3 bases from J, the junction contained 10 bases not matched to a gene. Looked up from germline, CDR1 is MNHEY and CDR2 is SVGAGI. This CDR3 is built from 16 residues. CDR3 nucleotides: TGTGCCAGCAGTTCCTTACCAGGGGGCGTTGACTATGGCTACACCTTC. Its protein product is CASSSLPGGVDYGYTF.

On this clone: This specimen includes other DNA sequences encoding the same CDR3. The V gene is TRBV7-9, the J gene TRBJ1-4; 9 positions agree with TRBD1. V gave up 5 bases and J gave up 3 bases; unmatched junction bases: 4. The V gene's germline CDR1 is SEHNR and CDR2 FQNEAQ (reference sequence). The CDR3 is 15 amino acids. CDR3 bases: TGTGCCAGCAGCCCTAGACAGGGGGCTAATGAAAAACTGTTTTTT. This translates into CASSPRQGANEKLFF.

The V gene is TRBV6-5, the J gene TRBJ1-6; 8 bases agree with TRBD1. The CDR3 extends over 14 amino acids. Germline V lookup: CDR1 MNHEY, CDR2 SVGAGI. After removal of 7 bases from V and 5 bases from J, the junction contained 4 bases not matched to a gene. As DNA, the CDR3 is TGTGCCAGCACCCGGGACAGGCATAATTCACCCCTCCACTTT. As protein: CASTRDRHNSPLHF.

The rearrangement links TRBV11-2 to TRBJ2-1, with D perhaps TRBD1 (5 bases). The germline gives CDR1 SGHAT, CDR2 FQNNGV. Deletions cut 1 base from V and 9 bases from J, with 10 bases between. CDR3 length: 13 amino acids. CDR3 region: CASSLVGAAEQFF. The CDR3 nucleotides read TGTGCCAGCAGCTTAGTAGGGGCGGCTGAGCAGTTCTTC.

With respect to this clone: Additional DNA sequences in this sample encode the identical CDR3. The chain has TRBV2 and TRBJ2-7, with 7 bases that match TRBD2. CDR3 length equals 12 residues. In germline, CDR1 is SNHLY, CDR2 FYNNEI. Germline trimming cut 4 bases from V and 4 bases from J; bases unmatched to any gene: 1. CDR3 sequence: CASSGTSYEQYF. The DNA for the CDR3 is TGTGCCAGCAGTGGGACTAGTTACGAGCAGTACTTC.

J is TRBJ1-2 and V is TRBV19, with no clear D. The CDR3 has 15 amino acids. Per the germline V gene, CDR1 is LNHDA and CDR2 is SQIVND (reference sequence). V was pared by 6 bases and J by 5 bases, with 19 bases between. CDR3 amino acids: CASRSVAGGGYGYTF. The CDR3, as DNA: TGTGCCAGTAGATCGGTCGCAGGAGGAGGGTATGGCTACACCTTC.

V usage is TRBV3-1 (or the pseudogene TRBV3-2) and J usage is TRBJ2-2, with TRBD1 identical over 8 bases. V shed 0 bases, J shed 4 bases, and the junction held 7 bases outside the gene matches. CDR3 length: 17 amino acids. Germline V gene lookup returns CDR1 LGHDT and CDR2 YNNKEL (reference sequence). CDR3 nucleotide sequence: TGTGCCAGCAGCCAAGATTGGGGGACAGGAAGCACCGGGGAGCTGTTTTTT. As protein: CASSQDWGTGSTGELFF.

The chain links TRBV28 to TRBJ1-4, with D hard to call. Looked up from germline, CDR1 is MDHEN and CDR2 is SYDVKM. The CDR3 loop spans 13 amino acids. Trimming stripped 6 bases from V and 2 bases from J, with 7 bases between. CDR3 coding DNA: TGTGCCAGCAGAGTCAGGACTAATGAAAAACTGTTTTTT. Translating gives CASRVRTNEKLFF.

This clone was seen a single time. The chain links TRBV6-6 to TRBJ2-7; D is undetermined. This CDR3 has 13 amino acids. Germline values: CDR1 MNHNY, CDR2 SVGAGI (reference sequence). Trimming pared 0 bases from V and 3 bases from J, leaving 6 bases between. CDR3 nucleotide sequence: TGTGCCAGCAGTTACTCTTCGAGCTACGAGCAGTACTTC. This encodes CASSYSSSYEQYF.

The V gene is TRBV20-1, the J gene TRBJ1-5, with D possibly matching TRBD1 (5 bases). Between the trimmed V and J ends, which lost 3 bases and 0 bases, there was a span of 15 bases. From germline, CDR1 is DFQATT and CDR2 SNEGSKA (reference sequence). The CDR3 runs 16 residues. CDR3 sequence reads: CSASGTNRSSNQPQHF. Written as DNA, the CDR3 is TGCAGTGCTAGTGGGACTAACAGGTCTAGCAATCAGCCCCAGCATTTT.

A single count supports this clone. This chain uses TRBV5-6 with TRBJ1-2; D perhaps matches TRBD1 (6 bases). There are 12 residues in the CDR3. Germline CDR1 is SGHDT and CDR2 is YYEEEE. The V end lost 0 bases, the J end lost 10 bases, and 10 bases lay between the germline ends. This CDR3 reads CASSLARTDYTF. DNA for the CDR3: TGTGCCAGCAGCTTGGCCCGGACAGACTACACCTTC.

The chain carries TRBV21-1 and TRBJ1-2; TRBD1 is taken as the D call from the table, unchecked against the DNA. TRBV21-1 represents a pseudogene. This CDR3 contains 16 residues. This CDR3 reads CASSKGGRVANYGYTF. The CDR3 DNA reads as TGTGCCAGCAGCAAAGGGGGCAGGGTCGCTAACTATGGCTACACCTTC.

This chain connects TRBV27 to TRBJ1-1; no definite D call. Germline values: CDR1 MNHEY, CDR2 SMNVEV (reference sequence). V lost 2 bases, J lost 1 base, and 11 bases lay in between. CDR3 size: 15 residues. The CDR3 bases are TGTGCCAGCAGTTTAGTTAGCCTCGCGAACACTGAAGCTTTCTTT. Translated: CASSLVSLANTEAFF.

V gene TRBV24-1 combines with J gene TRBJ1-2; possible D gene TRBD1, 6 bases. Germline lookup yields CDR1 KGHDR and CDR2 SFDVKD. This CDR3 spans 13 amino acids. The V end was cut by 1 base, the J end by 12 bases, with 14 bases between. The CDR3 region is CATSDFNGGGHTF. The CDR3 DNA is TGTGCCACCAGTGATTTTAACGGCGGGGGCCACACCTTC.

The chain recombines TRBV7-9 with TRBJ1-1; the D is unclear. Trimming took off 6 bases at V and 3 bases at J, with 11 bases between the two ends. CDR1 SEHNR and CDR2 FQNEAQ come from the germline V gene (reference sequence). The CDR3 runs 13 residues. CDR3 sequence (DNA): TGTGCCAGCAGTATACAAGTACACACTGAAGCTTTCTTT. It specifies CASSIQVHTEAFF.

This chain connects TRBV30 to TRBJ1-6; 9 nucleotides match TRBD1. The germline V gene encodes CDR1 GTSNPN and CDR2 SVGIG (reference sequence). V trimming: 2 bases; J trimming: 9 bases; junction bases outside the gene matches: 11. This CDR3 is built from 16 residues. The CDR3 sequence is CAWSPQDRGLGSPLHF. Written as DNA, the CDR3 is TGTGCCTGGAGTCCTCAGGACAGGGGATTAGGTTCACCCCTCCACTTT.

The gene calls are TRBV30 and TRBJ2-5, with 7 bases aligning to TRBD1. The CDR3 is made up of 14 amino acids. Germline V gene data show CDR1 as GTSNPN and CDR2 as SVGIG (reference sequence). V was clipped by 3 bases and J by 3 bases; unmatched bases: 7. The CDR3 sequence: CAWREGGSKETQYF. Here the CDR3 DNA reads TGTGCCTGGAGAGAAGGGGGCTCAAAAGAGACCCAGTACTTC. Full variable domain (missing parts from reference TRBV30 and TRBJ2-5): SQTIHQWPATLVQPVGSPLSLECTVEGTSNPNLYWYRQAAGRGLQLLFYSVGIGQISSEVPQNLSASRPQDRQFILSSKKLLLSDSGFYLCAWREGGSKETQYFGPGTRLLVL.

The chain links TRBV5-1 to TRBJ1-1, with 9 positions matching TRBD1. This CDR3 spans 17 amino acids. The germline gives CDR1 SGHRS, CDR2 YFSETQ. J lost 1 base, V lost 0 bases, and 7 bases had no gene match. CDR3 in DNA: TGCGCCAGCAGCTTGGAGGGACAGGGAGTAGGGAACACTGAAGCTTTCTTT. Its protein is CASSLEGQGVGNTEAFF.

V is TRBV6-6 and J is TRBJ1-2, with 11 bases fitting TRBD1. Germline CDR1 and CDR2: MNHNY and SVGAGI (reference sequence). The V and J ends lost 5 bases and 5 bases, in that order; junction bases with no gene match: 7. The CDR3 sequence is 15 residues long. The DNA for the CDR3 is TGTGCCAGCAGTGGTCGGACAGGGGGCATTTATGGCTACACCTTC. Translation gives CASSGRTGGIYGYTF.

The chain combines TRBV19 with TRBJ2-1; no firm D call. V lost 4 bases to trimming and J lost 6 bases, with 4 bases between them. Germline V gene data show CDR1 as LNHDA and CDR2 as SQIVND (reference sequence). The CDR3 covers 11 residues. The CDR3 bases are TGTGCCAGTAGTACATTCAATGAGCAGTTCTTC. It translates to CASSTFNEQFF.

V and J are TRBV5-1 and TRBJ1-2; the D gene is possibly TRBD1 (5 bases). The CDR3 runs 14 residues. The germline V gene encodes CDR1 SGHRS and CDR2 YFSETQ. The ends were cut back, 3 bases at V and 3 bases at J, with 12 bases in the middle. CDR3 protein: CASSWGRGDYGYTF. CDR3 DNA sequence: TGCGCCAGCAGCTGGGGTCGGGGGGACTATGGCTACACCTTC.

The chain employs TRBV14 and TRBJ1-1; 10 nucleotides line up with TRBD1. Germline CDR1 SGHDN, CDR2 FVKESK. This CDR3 has 17 amino acids. V was clipped by 4 bases and J by 4 bases; unmatched bases: 12. This CDR3 reads CASSRARDRGPGTEAFF. In DNA, the CDR3 is TGTGCCAGCAGCCGAGCGCGGGACAGGGGTCCGGGCACTGAAGCTTTCTTT.